A single sample gave rise to the 24 T cell receptor beta chains below, sequenced in a study of blood T cells in healthy people across ages. Combining a sample-barcoded 5' primer with a J-beta primer mix, a second PCR ran for about 7 to 11 cycles. TCRdb processed the 5' RACE reads anew with MiXCR; each CDR3 protein has one entry. Of some 1.6 million distinct CDR3 sequences listed, about 31% are singletons. Source material: blood. All receptors come from a woman in her twenties or thirties in good health.

The chain carries TRBV12-3 or TRBV12-4 and TRBJ2-3; D remains ambiguous. V lost 6 bases, J lost 3 bases, and 22 bases lay in between. The CDR3 extends over 17 amino acids. The CDR3 reads CASSPSRPGLGTDTQYF. DNA of the CDR3: TGTGCCAGCAGCCCCAGCCGTCCGGGCCTTGGGACAGATACGCAGTATTTT.

This clonotype appeared a single time. The gene calls are TRBV9 and TRBJ2-7; possible D gene TRBD2, 6 bases. The CDR3 spans 13 residues. The germline V gene has CDR1 SGDLS and CDR2 YYNGEE. The ends were cut back, 10 bases at V and 3 bases at J, with 17 bases in the middle. The CDR3 here is CAGPCGAGYEQYF. For the CDR3, the DNA is TGTGCCGGTCCCTGCGGGGCAGGCTACGAGCAGTACTTC.

This clonotype occurred many times. J is TRBJ1-4 and V is TRBV7-9, with 8 bases identical to TRBD1. The CDR3 is made up of 15 amino acids. Germline values: CDR1 SEHNR, CDR2 FQNEAQ (reference sequence). The ends lost 0 bases at V and 6 bases at J; junction bases unmatched: 3. The CDR3 bases are TGTGCCAGCAGCTTAGCGGCAGGGGGCTATGAAAAACTGTTTTTT. Its protein product is CASSLAAGGYEKLFF.

In this sample, this clonotype turned up a few times. The chain employs TRBV30 and TRBJ2-3; tentatively, D is TRBD2 (5 bases). Germline assignment: CDR1 GTSNPN and CDR2 SVGIG (reference sequence). V was shortened by 0 bases and J by 6 bases, with 10 bases between the two germline ends. This CDR3 region has 13 residues. For the CDR3, the DNA is TGTGCCTGGAGTGTAGACCGAGGGGATACGCAGTATTTT. Protein: CAWSVDRGDTQYF.

J is TRBJ2-4 and V is TRBV6-2 or TRBV6-3, with TRBD2 identical over 9 bases. Judging by the DNA end, TRBJ2-7 fits better; the J call may be wrong. In germline, CDR1 is MNHEY, CDR2 SVGEGT. The CDR3 is 17 amino acids. Here the CDR3 DNA reads TGTGCCAGCAGCCTCCCAGAGGCGGGAGGGTGGGTCTACGAGCAGTACTTC. It encodes CASSLPEAGGWVYEQYF.

This clonotype was observed many times. The chain combines TRBV10-3 with TRBJ2-3, with TRBD2 identical over 9 bases. This CDR3 spans 12 amino acids. Germline assignment: CDR1 ENHRY and CDR2 SYGVKD. V shed 9 bases, J shed 3 bases, and the junction held 1 base outside the gene matches. This CDR3 reads CAISGGTDTQYF. CDR3 bases: TGTGCCATTAGCGGGGGAACAGATACGCAGTATTTT.

Regarding this clonotype: A read error is likely, as this CDR3 ends without the conserved phenylalanine or tryptophan. V is TRBV9 and J is TRBJ2-3, with a possible D match to TRBD1 (5 bases). Between the trimmed V and J ends, which lost 0 bases and 6 bases, there was a span of 17 bases. CDR1 and CDR2 from the germline V gene are SGDLS and YYNGEE. The CDR3 covers 16 residues. CDR3: CASSVDDRFTVDTQYL. In nucleotides, the CDR3 is TGTGCCAGCAGCGTAGATGACAGATTTACCGTTGATACGCAGTATTTG.

The chain has TRBV20-1 and TRBJ2-5; 12 bases are shared with TRBD2. CDR1 is DFQATT, CDR2 SNEGSKA, per germline (reference sequence). Losses at the gene ends were 2 bases for V and 3 bases for J; bases not matched to a gene: 4. The CDR3 consists of 15 residues. Here the CDR3 reads CSARKRLAGEETQYF. Here the CDR3 DNA reads TGCAGTGCTAGAAAGAGACTAGCGGGAGAAGAGACCCAGTACTTC.

This clonotype was detected only a few times. The chain is built from TRBV9 and TRBJ2-5; D is unclear. Trimming stripped 0 bases from V and 7 bases from J, with 19 bases between. This CDR3 spans 16 amino acids. Germline CDR1 and CDR2: SGDLS and YYNGEE. The chain's CDR3 is CASSVGVGASARTQYF. CDR3 bases: TGTGCCAGCAGCGTAGGGGTGGGCGCGAGCGCCCGGACCCAGTACTTC.

The chain uses TRBV6-6 and TRBJ2-3; perhaps TRBD2 as D (5 bases). From germline, CDR1 is MNHNY and CDR2 SVGAGI (reference sequence). The CDR3 consists of 14 residues. Trimming stripped 3 bases from V and 4 bases from J, with 11 bases between. CDR3 region: CASSYREGADTQYF. The CDR3 nucleotides read TGTGCCAGCAGTTATCGGGAAGGAGCAGATACGCAGTATTTT.

The chain combines TRBV7-8 with TRBJ1-1, with a tentative D call TRBD1 (5 bases). The CDR3 is made up of 13 amino acids. Germline CDR1 reads SGHVS; CDR2 reads FQNEAQ. Trimming stripped 5 bases from V and 6 bases from J, with 13 bases between. This CDR3 is CASSPGPGSEAFF. CDR3 nucleotide sequence: TGTGCCAGCAGCCCGGGGCCCGGTTCTGAAGCTTTCTTT.

As to this clonotype: The junction shows a germline mismatch at one end, possibly a read error. The genes are TRBV20-1 and TRBJ1-2; D is perhaps TRBD1 (6 bases). The CDR3 length is 14 residues. Germline lookup yields CDR1 DFQATT and CDR2 SNEGSKA (reference sequence). CDR3 region: CGARVPRGYYGYTF. CDR3 DNA sequence: TGCGGTGCTAGAGTCCCCAGGGGCTACTATGGCTACACCTTC.

CDR3 nucleotide sequence: TGCGCCAGCAGCTACCGGGCCTCGGTCCACTCAGATACGCAGTATTTT. It yields the protein CASSYRASVHSDTQYF. The chain joins TRBV5-1 to TRBJ2-3; no firm D call. The V end was cut by 3 bases, the J end by 4 bases, with 18 bases between. This CDR3 contains 16 residues. CDR1 is SGHRS and CDR2 is YFSETQ in the germline V gene.

This clonotype was recorded a few times. The chain joins TRBV3-1 to TRBJ1-2; 9 bases map to TRBD1. There are 14 residues in the CDR3. V shed 6 bases and J 3 bases; nucleotides not matched to a gene: 5. Germline CDR1 and CDR2: LGHDT and YNNKEL (reference sequence). CDR3 region: CASSRRDRDYGYTF. The CDR3 DNA is TGTGCCAGCAGTCGAAGGGACAGGGACTATGGCTACACCTTC. The full variable domain, with the rest looked up from reference TRBV3-1 and TRBJ1-2, is DTAVSQTPKYLVTQMGNDKSIKCEQNLGHDTMYWYKQDSKKFLKIMFSYNNKELIINETVPNRFSPKSPDKAHLNLHINSLELGDSAVYFCASSRRDRDYGYTFGSGTRLTVV.

This chain connects TRBV27 to TRBJ2-1; TRBD2 might be the D (5 bases). The CDR3 runs 15 residues. CDR1 and CDR2 from the germline V gene are MNHEY and SMNVEV (reference sequence). The V end was cut by 5 bases, the J end by 2 bases, with 13 bases between. The CDR3 loop is CASSVARWAYNEQFF. CDR3 nucleotides: TGTGCCAGCAGTGTAGCGAGGTGGGCCTACAATGAGCAGTTCTTC.

Only a few counts were recorded for this clonotype. The J gene is TRBJ1-6, the V gene TRBV7-9; tentatively, D is TRBD1 (5 bases). CDR1 is SEHNR and CDR2 is FQNEAQ in the germline V gene (reference sequence). V dropped 5 bases and J dropped 0 bases, with 17 bases sitting between them. CDR3 size: 18 residues. The CDR3 DNA reads TGTGCCAGCAGCCCACATCATGGGGGGAGCTCCTATAATTCACCCCTCCACTTT. This encodes CASSPHHGGSSYNSPLHF.

The genes are TRBV27 and TRBJ2-3; D is ambiguous. Per germline, CDR1 MNHEY and CDR2 SMNVEV (reference sequence). The ends were cut back, 3 bases at V and 14 bases at J, with 12 bases in the middle. The CDR3 loop spans 11 amino acids. CDR3 in amino acids: CASSLRYYRYF. CDR3 nucleotide sequence: TGTGCCAGCAGTTTGCGGTACTACCGGTATTTT.

This clonotype turned up a few times. The genes are TRBV5-1 and TRBJ2-5, with D unresolved. The CDR3 totals 15 residues. Germline CDR1 reads SGHRS; CDR2 reads YFSETQ. Trimming removed 5 bases from V and 4 bases from J, with 18 bases in between. CDR3 DNA: TGCGCCAGCAGGGCCGGATCCAGGTCTAGAGAGACCCAGTACTTC. Its translation is CASRAGSRSRETQYF. The whole variable domain, remainder taken from reference TRBV5-1 and TRBJ2-5, is KAGVTQTPRYLIKTRGQQVTLSCSPISGHRSVSWYQQTPGQGLQFLFEYFSETQRNKGNFPGRFSGRQFSNSRSEMNVSTLELGDSALYLCASRAGSRSRETQYFGPGTRLLVL.

A remark on this clonotype: One base away lies a much larger clone, so this may be a sequencing read error. This chain links TRBV15 with TRBJ2-3, with D possibly being TRBD1 (6 bases). The CDR3 spans 15 residues. In germline, CDR1 is LNHNV, CDR2 YYDKDF (reference sequence). The germline V and J ends were trimmed by 3 bases and 2 bases, with 12 bases remaining between them. The CDR3 here is CATSSGAGDTDTQYF. In DNA form, the CDR3 reads TGTGCCACCAGCAGCGGGGCAGGGGACACAGATACGCAGTATTTT.

Concerning this clonotype itself: One end of the junction is discordant with germline, which a read error may explain. The chain has TRBV5-1 and TRBJ2-1; D unresolved. CDR1 SGHRS and CDR2 YFSETQ come from the germline V gene. The CDR3 contains 13 residues. CDR3 sequence reads: CTSTLSSYNEQFF. The CDR3, as DNA: TGCACCAGCACACTGAGCTCCTACAATGAGCAGTTCTTC.

This clonotype was seen only once. V usage is TRBV7-9 and J usage is TRBJ1-2; 8 bases agree with TRBD1. In germline, CDR1 is SEHNR, CDR2 FQNEAQ (reference sequence). This CDR3 region has 16 residues. J was trimmed by 4 bases and V by 5 bases; bases with no gene match: 12. As DNA, the CDR3 is TGTGCCAGCAGCAGGGACAGGAGGGACCTGCCCTATGGCTACACCTTC. Protein: CASSRDRRDLPYGYTF.

This clonotype was detected many times. The rearrangement uses TRBV5-1 and TRBJ2-3, with TRBD1 identical over 10 bases. The CDR3 covers 13 residues. V gave up 4 bases and J gave up 5 bases; unmatched junction bases: 1. Germline-derived CDR1 and CDR2 are SGHRS and YFSETQ. The DNA of the CDR3 is TGCGCCAGCAGCGGGACAGGGGAAGATACGCAGTATTTT. Protein product: CASSGTGEDTQYF. The full variable domain, in which reference TRBV5-1 and TRBJ2-3 provide the parts outside the CDR3, is KAGVTQTPRYLIKTRGQQVTLSCSPISGHRSVSWYQQTPGQGLQFLFEYFSETQRNKGNFPGRFSGRQFSNSRSEMNVSTLELGDSALYLCASSGTGEDTQYFGPGTRLTVL.

As regards this clonotype: One end of the junction is discordant with germline, which a read error may explain. V usage is TRBV20-1 and J usage is TRBJ2-3, with 9 bases lining up with TRBD2. From germline, CDR1 is DFQATT and CDR2 SNEGSKA (reference sequence). The CDR3 spans 15 residues. CDR3 coding DNA: TGCAGTGCTGGGTACCCGGGGACTAGCAGAGATACGCAGTATTTT. This encodes CSAGYPGTSRDTQYF.

This clonotype has at least ten counts. The chain combines TRBV29-1 with TRBJ2-3; 10 nucleotides match TRBD1. This CDR3 contains 14 residues. Germline CDR1 reads SQVTM; CDR2 reads ANQGSEA. Unmatched junction bases numbered 9, after V lost 6 bases and J lost 6 bases. The CDR3: CSVQPTGGMDTQYF. CDR3 DNA: TGCAGCGTCCAGCCGACAGGGGGCATGGATACGCAGTATTTT.